Shown below are 13 T cell receptor beta chains from a single sample sequenced in a study of graft-versus-host responses after intestinal transplantation. Clones were sequenced by immunoSEQ multiplex PCR, and TCRdb holds only the in-frame ones, with some missing. The sample lists over 75,000 clones; around 93% were seen once. These receptors' antigens are unknown. Sequences were derived from unstimulated CD8+ T cells sorted from spleen or lymph node cells, sampled before transplant. The receptors originated from a human donor who was the organ donor for an intestinal transplant.

A word on this clone: Other DNA sequences of this sample code for an identical CDR3. The J gene is TRBJ1-1, the V gene TRBV10-1; unclear D gene. CDR3 length: 12 residues. CDR1 and CDR2 (germline): WNHNN, SYGVQD (reference sequence). V was shortened by 3 bases and J by 3 bases, with 5 bases between the two germline ends. CDR3 sequence (DNA): TGCGCCAGCAGTGATCGGGACACTGAAGCTTTCTTT. It specifies CASSDRDTEAFF.

The J gene is TRBJ1-1, the V gene TRBV6-6, with a possible D match to TRBD1 (6 bases). The CDR3 totals 14 residues. CDR1 MNHNY and CDR2 SVGAGI come from the germline V gene (reference sequence). Deletions cut 4 bases from V and 4 bases from J, with 13 bases between. The CDR3 region has the DNA TGTGCCAGCAGTTTGCGGGGGGCTGGCACTGAAGCTTTCTTT. Translated, it gives CASSLRGAGTEAFF.

The gene calls are TRBV23-1 and TRBJ2-1, with 9 bases aligning to TRBD2. TRBV23-1 falls under the ORF class, with uncertain function. With V trimmed by 10 bases and J by 8 bases, 15 bases remained unmatched. The CDR3 consists of 15 residues. CDR3 protein: CANSLWREGFDEQFF. The CDR3 DNA sequence: TGCGCCAACTCCCTCTGGCGGGAGGGTTTCGATGAGCAGTTCTTC.

The V gene is TRBV7-9, the J gene TRBJ2-5; 8 bases are shared with TRBD2. Trimming removed 0 bases from V and 9 bases from J; junction bases left unmatched: 9. Germline V CDR1 and CDR2: SEHNR, FQNEAQ (reference sequence). The CDR3 is made up of 15 amino acids. In DNA form, the CDR3 reads TGTGCCAGCAGCTTAGCGCTAGGACTAGCCCACTCCCAGTACTTC. It specifies CASSLALGLAHSQYF. Looking up the rest from reference TRBV7-9 and TRBJ2-5 gives the full variable domain: DTGVSQNPRHKITKRGQNVTFRCDPISEHNRLYWYRQTLGQGPEFLTYFQNEAQLEKSRLLSDRFSAERPKGSFSTLEIQRTEQGDSAMYLCASSLALGLAHSQYFGPGTRLLVL.

The rearrangement uses TRBV6-5 and TRBJ2-1; 8 bases fit TRBD2. CDR1 and CDR2 from the germline V gene are MNHEY and SVGAGI. V gave up 0 bases and J gave up 9 bases; unmatched junction bases: 10. The CDR3 loop spans 16 amino acids. In DNA, the CDR3 is TGTGCCAGCAGTTACTCGGTTGGCGGGGGGTCTTTTGAGCAGTTCTTC. Protein sequence: CASSYSVGGGSFEQFF.

J is TRBJ2-5 and V is TRBV11-2; 9 nucleotides align to TRBD1. The CDR3 sequence is 14 residues long. Germline V CDR1 and CDR2: SGHAT, FQNNGV. J gave up 5 bases and V 3 bases, and 4 bases lay outside the gene matches. The CDR3 loop is CASSLRDRDETQYF. The CDR3 DNA reads TGTGCCAGCAGCTTGCGGGACAGGGACGAGACCCAGTACTTC.

This clone has only one observation. The chain employs TRBV5-6 and TRBJ1-1, with TRBD1 as a possible D gene (6 bases). The length of the CDR3 is 14 residues. CDR1 is SGHDT and CDR2 is YYEEEE in the germline V gene. V dropped 0 bases and J dropped 4 bases, with 10 bases sitting between them. The CDR3 region has the DNA TGTGCCAGCAGCTTGGCGGGGGGCGGCACTGAAGCTTTCTTT. It codes for CASSLAGGGTEAFF.

This chain connects TRBV19 to TRBJ2-5; 11 bases line up with TRBD2. The germline CDR1 and CDR2 sequences are LNHDA and SQIVND (reference sequence). This CDR3 spans 16 amino acids. After removal of 6 bases from V and 4 bases from J, the junction contained 10 bases not matched to a gene. The CDR3 loop reads CASRGVAGGVGETQYF. As DNA, the CDR3 is TGTGCCAGTAGAGGGGTAGCGGGAGGGGTGGGAGAGACCCAGTACTTC.

The V and J genes are TRBV11-3 and TRBJ2-7; D perhaps matches TRBD2 (7 bases). Trimming stripped 3 bases from V and 2 bases from J, with 11 bases between. This CDR3 comprises 14 residues. Germline V CDR1 and CDR2: SGHNT, YENEEA. The chain's CDR3 is CASSLAGDTYEQYF. CDR3 nucleotides: TGTGCCAGCAGCTTGGCGGGGGACACCTACGAGCAGTACTTC.

This clone came up once. V and J are TRBV7-8 and TRBJ2-4; 7 bases agree with TRBD1. The CDR3 runs 15 residues. CDR1 is SGHVS and CDR2 is FQNEAQ in the germline V gene. The V segment lost 2 bases and the J segment 6 bases; nucleotides outside the gene matches: 7. The CDR3 DNA is TGTGCCAGCAGCTTATCGTCGACAGGGAGAAACATTCAGTACTTC. Translated, it gives CASSLSSTGRNIQYF.

The chain uses TRBV14 and TRBJ2-2, with D perhaps TRBD1 (6 bases). Trimming shortened V by 2 bases and J by 2 bases, and 12 bases separated the two germline ends. CDR1 is SGHDN, CDR2 FVKESK, per germline. The CDR3 covers 16 residues. Written as DNA, the CDR3 is TGTGCCAGCAGCCAATCGTACAGGGTTAACACCGGGGAGCTGTTTTTT. Amino acid sequence: CASSQSYRVNTGELFF.

The chain has TRBV2 and TRBJ2-2; TRBD2 agrees at 8 bases. V was pared by 8 bases and J by 6 bases, with 11 bases of the junction left unmatched. The CDR3 contains 15 residues. Per the germline V gene, CDR1 is SNHLY and CDR2 is FYNNEI. The CDR3 region has the DNA TGTGCCAGCTTTAGCGGGATTAAAGTGCCCGGGGAGCTGTTTTTT. Protein sequence: CASFSGIKVPGELFF.

J is TRBJ2-5 and V is TRBV9; 7 bases fit TRBD1. This CDR3 has 17 amino acids. Trimming took 4 bases from V and 0 from J; bases not matched to a gene: 12. Germline lookup yields CDR1 SGDLS and CDR2 YYNGEE. The CDR3 region is CASSQARGLENQETQYF. The CDR3 nucleotides read TGTGCCAGCAGCCAGGCGAGGGGGCTAGAAAACCAAGAGACCCAGTACTTC.